This TCR beta chain was documented in a study of Graves' ophthalmopathy and Graves' hyperthyroidism. TCR beta CDR3 amplification used RNA transcripts. RT-PCR in the first round used HTBI primers; a second-round multiplex PCR followed. TCRdb re-derived calls from the multiplex PCR reads in MiXCR, one entry per CDR3 protein. The sample lists hundreds of thousands of distinct CDR3 sequences; about an eighth were seen once. The sequencing input was blood. The origin of this receptor is a woman in her twenties or thirties with Graves' ophthalmopathy.

In DNA form, the CDR3 reads TGTGCCAGCAGTCAAAGGGACATCCCCGCTGAAGCTTTCTTT. Its protein product is CASSQRDIPAEAFF. The V gene is TRBV12-3 or TRBV12-4, the J gene TRBJ1-1; a possible D gene is TRBD1 (6 bases). V lost 5 bases to trimming and J lost 6 bases, with 16 bases between them. This CDR3 region has 14 residues.